These 12 T cell receptor beta chains were all obtained from the same sample, sequenced in a study of blood T cells in healthy people across ages. A second PCR, run for about 7 to 12 cycles, used a sample-barcoded 5' primer plus a J-beta primer mix. TCRdb re-called the 5' RACE reads with MiXCR, one entry per CDR3 protein. The table lists roughly 1.9 million distinct CDR3 sequences, roughly 43% of them singletons. The sample was blood. The receptors were sampled from a human donor in good health.

The gene calls are TRBV29-1 and TRBJ2-1, with 9 bases matching TRBD1. Germline CDR1 and CDR2: SQVTM and ANQGSEA. The CDR3 sequence is 13 residues long. V trimming: 7 bases; J trimming: 3 bases; junction bases outside the gene matches: 4. CDR3 in DNA: TGCAGCGCGGGACAGGGCCTCTACAATGAGCAGTTCTTC. Encoded protein: CSAGQGLYNEQFF.

This clonotype was recorded a few times. This chain uses TRBV4-2 with TRBJ1-2; 7 bases align to TRBD1. With 4 bases clipped from V and 3 bases from J, the junction kept 8 bases outside the gene matches. The CDR3 is made up of 15 amino acids. Germline CDR1 and CDR2: LGHNA and YNFKEQ. CDR3 region: CASSLSPDRDYGYTF. DNA of the CDR3: TGTGCCAGCAGCCTCTCTCCCGACAGGGACTATGGCTACACCTTC.

The CDR3 is CSVLDSGTANTEAFF. The CDR3 nucleotides are TGCAGCGTCCTCGACTCAGGGACAGCTAACACTGAAGCTTTCTTT. The chain joins TRBV29-1 to TRBJ1-1; 7 bases are a match to TRBD1. The CDR3 is 15 residues long. Germline V gives CDR1 SQVTM, CDR2 ANQGSEA. The V and J ends lost 6 bases and 2 bases, in that order; junction bases with no gene match: 12.

The chain has TRBV6-2 or TRBV6-3 and TRBJ1-5, with D possibly TRBD1 on 5 matching bases. V was cut by 7 bases and J by 2 bases, with 18 bases left in between. The germline V gene has CDR1 MNHEY and CDR2 SVGEGT. This CDR3 has 16 amino acids. The CDR3 loop is CASTQITGRGNQPQHF. The CDR3, as DNA: TGTGCCAGCACCCAAATAACAGGCCGGGGCAATCAGCCCCAGCATTTT.

This clonotype showed up just a few times. The chain carries TRBV2 and TRBJ1-2; D gene unclear. The CDR3 runs to 12 residues. V was trimmed by 6 bases and J by 0 bases, leaving 5 bases between them. CDR1 and CDR2 from the germline V gene are SNHLY and FYNNEI. CDR3 nucleotide sequence: TGTGCCAGCAGCGAAACTAACTATGGCTACACCTTC. It is translated as CASSETNYGYTF.

This clonotype was seen at least ten times. The genes are TRBV7-2 and TRBJ2-4; D may be TRBD2 (6 bases). Germline assignment: CDR1 SGHTA and CDR2 FQGNSA. The CDR3 is made up of 16 amino acids. With 6 bases removed from V and 0 bases from J, the gap between germline ends came to 15 bases. This CDR3 is CASSAPGTPAKNIQYF. The CDR3 bases are TGTGCCAGCAGTGCGCCCGGGACTCCAGCCAAAAACATTCAGTACTTC.

This chain joins TRBV7-2 and TRBJ2-6; TRBD1 might be the D (5 bases). V lost 1 base to trimming and J lost 5 bases, with 12 bases between them. CDR3 length: 16 residues. The germline V gene encodes CDR1 SGHTA and CDR2 FQGNSA. In DNA, the CDR3 is TGTGCCAGCAGCTTAGGTTTGGGGCCCAGGGCCAACGTCCTGACTTTC. It translates to CASSLGLGPRANVLTF.

This clonotype showed up just once. The chain combines TRBV6-2 or TRBV6-3 with TRBJ1-5; possibly TRBD1 for D (5 bases). Trimming took 1 base from V and 2 from J, leaving 6 bases between them. The germline V gene has CDR1 MNHEY and CDR2 SVGEGT. The CDR3 has 14 amino acids. The CDR3 sequence is CASSYWGRNQPQHF. The CDR3 DNA reads as TGTGCCAGCAGTTACTGGGGCCGCAATCAGCCCCAGCATTTT.

The chain is built from TRBV4-3 and TRBJ1-6; D gene unclear. The CDR3 is 14 amino acids. Germline CDR1 LGHNA, CDR2 YSLEER. V was shortened by 3 bases and J by 5 bases, with 8 bases between the two germline ends. The CDR3 reads CASSQYPNNSPLHF. Here the CDR3 DNA reads TGCGCCAGCAGCCAGTACCCCAATAATTCACCCCTCCACTTT.

The chain links TRBV2 to TRBJ1-1; D possibly corresponds to TRBD1 (5 bases). CDR1 and CDR2 (germline): SNHLY, FYNNEI. The CDR3 consists of 15 residues. Trimming removed 6 bases at V and 2 bases at J, with 16 bases between. The CDR3 sequence is CASSALGQSNTEAFF. CDR3 in DNA: TGTGCCAGCAGCGCCTTGGGGCAGTCTAACACTGAAGCTTTCTTT.

In this sample, this clonotype turned up once. This chain connects TRBV2 to TRBJ1-6; 8 bases are shared with TRBD1. The CDR3 length is 15 residues. V trimming: 2 bases; J trimming: 8 bases; junction bases outside the gene matches: 5. The germline gives CDR1 SNHLY, CDR2 FYNNEI. The CDR3 coding sequence is TGTGCCAGCAGTGAATTTAAGGGACAGGATTCACCCCTCCACTTT. Amino acids: CASSEFKGQDSPLHF. Together with reference TRBV2 and TRBJ1-6, the CDR3 gives the full variable domain: EPEVTQTPSHQVTQMGQEVILRCVPISNHLYFYWYRQILGQKVEFLVSFYNNEISEKSEIFDDQFSVERPDGSNFTLKIRSTKLEDSAMYFCASSEFKGQDSPLHFGNGTRLTVT.

There are a few counts of this clonotype. The gene calls are TRBV4-2 and TRBJ1-1, with 7 bases fitting TRBD1. The V gene's germline CDR1 is LGHNA and CDR2 YNFKEQ. The V gene end was trimmed by 4 bases and the J gene end by 1 base; junction bases not matched to a gene: 9. CDR3 length: 16 residues. The CDR3 region has the DNA TGTGCCAGCAGCCCCGGGACAGACAGTAAGAACACTGAAGCTTTCTTT. This gives the protein CASSPGTDSKNTEAFF.